This T cell receptor beta chain was recovered during a study of blood T cell repertoires in COVID-19. Looking at the study overall: Some COVID-19 samples were acute and others convalescent; all came from the United States, Italy and Spain. PBMCs, B-cell-depleted T cells, or T cells were the source of the cDNA or gDNA that made up the material.

This clone was counted between two and nine times. Per the authors' pipeline: Amplification from reference gene primers served as the basis for estimated nucleated cell counts. Sequencing used immunoSEQ multiplex PCR; TCRdb keeps in-frame clones, though not all of them. From that table come the V and J calls and clone size; the DNA was used to work out D and trimming. Of some 99,000 clones listed, approximately 84% are singletons. Germline assignment: CDR1 MNHEY and CDR2 SVGAGI. The CDR3 loop spans 13 amino acids. V lost 5 bases and J lost 7, with 14 bases in between. This clonotype was sampled from a woman aged 50 to 60 with acute or convalescent COVID-19. The rearrangement joins TRBV6-5 to TRBJ1-2; D ambiguous. The sample taken for sequencing was peripheral blood. The CDR3 region is CASSPTPYAGYTF. Written as DNA, the CDR3 is TGTGCCAGCAGTCCCACCCCCTATGCTGGCTACACCTTC.